A single sample gave rise to the 15 T cell receptor beta chains below, sequenced in a study of blood T cell repertoires in COVID-19 (TCRdb year 2020). The library was prepared using the immunoSEQ multiplex PCR assay. What TCRdb holds here is the immuneACCESS table cut down to in-frame rearrangements. Part of the clones is not present; checked against another copy, under half of the missing clones reflect an unresolved V gene, and the others are unexplained. The sample yields about 140,000 clones; over 60% were counted once. The ten largest make up approximately 5% of the sample. Sequencing was carried out using peripheral blood. The receptors were gathered from a woman of 80 years or more with active or convalescent COVID-19.

The chain joins TRBV6-5 to TRBJ1-4; no reliable D call. Trimming took 2 bases from V and 8 from J, leaving 9 bases between them. The CDR3 sequence is 13 residues long. Germline CDR1 MNHEY, CDR2 SVGAGI. Here the CDR3 reads CASSYAVREKLFF. The CDR3 DNA sequence: TGTGCCAGCAGTTACGCGGTTCGAGAAAAACTGTTTTTT.

This clone was observed a few times. The chain carries TRBV19 and TRBJ2-5, with D possibly TRBD2 on 7 matching bases. V was shortened by 2 bases and J by 4 bases, with 17 bases between the two germline ends. CDR1 is LNHDA, CDR2 SQIVND, per germline (reference sequence). The CDR3 totals 16 residues. CDR3 region: CASSIYSPGGGETQYF. The CDR3 DNA reads as TGTGCCAGTAGTATATACTCCCCGGGGGGCGGAGAGACCCAGTACTTC.

CDR3 DNA: TGTGCCAGTAGAATTCAGGACAGGGTTGGCAATCAGCCCCAGCATTTT. This sequence encodes CASRIQDRVGNQPQHF. The V call is TRBV19, the J call TRBJ1-5, with 8 bases that match TRBD1. The CDR3 contains 16 residues. Looked up from germline, CDR1 is LNHDA and CDR2 is SQIVND (reference sequence). V shed 6 bases, J shed 2 bases, and the junction held 9 bases outside the gene matches.

The chain is built from TRBV15 and TRBJ2-3, with 8 positions matching TRBD2. The CDR3 is 13 amino acids. Looked up from germline, CDR1 is LNHNV and CDR2 is YYDKDF (reference sequence). Losses at the gene ends were 6 bases for V and 3 bases for J; bases not matched to a gene: 2. CDR3 sequence: CATRERGTDTQYF. In DNA form, the CDR3 reads TGTGCCACCAGGGAGCGGGGGACAGATACGCAGTATTTT.

V usage is TRBV9 and J usage is TRBJ2-5; 11 positions match TRBD2. The CDR3 sequence is 16 residues long. Trimming took 4 bases from V and 3 from J; bases not matched to a gene: 8. Germline CDR1 SGDLS, CDR2 YYNGEE. The CDR3 region has the DNA TGTGCCAGCAGCCCTCAAACTAGCGGGGGAGAAGAGACCCAGTACTTC. Protein product: CASSPQTSGGEETQYF.

This sequence joins TRBV5-1 and TRBJ2-7, with D possibly TRBD1 on 6 matching bases. The germline gives CDR1 SGHRS, CDR2 YFSETQ. The CDR3 spans 14 residues. V was clipped by 0 bases and J by 3 bases, with 10 bases between them. CDR3 residues: CASSLAHRDYEQYF. The CDR3 nucleotides read TGCGCCAGCAGCTTGGCCCACAGGGACTACGAGCAGTACTTC.

This rearrangement joins TRBV7-9 to TRBJ1-5; 7 bases map to TRBD1. CDR3 length: 16 residues. Germline CDR1 reads SEHNR; CDR2 reads FQNEAQ (reference sequence). The CDR3 sequence is CASQRGDRSISQPQHF. The CDR3, as DNA: TGTGCTAGCCAACGAGGGGACAGATCTATCTCTCAGCCCCAGCATTTT.

In this sample, this clone turned up a few times. The V call is TRBV6-1, the J call TRBJ2-3, with 12 nucleotides matching TRBD1. CDR3 size: 18 residues. The germline V gene has CDR1 MNHNS and CDR2 SASEGT. The V segment lost 2 bases and the J segment 6 bases; nucleotides outside the gene matches: 12. CDR3 residues: CASSEHGYGTGGRDTQYF. In DNA form, the CDR3 reads TGTGCCAGCAGTGAACATGGATACGGGACAGGGGGCCGGGATACGCAGTATTTT.

The rearrangement links TRBV30 to TRBJ2-1; 13 nucleotides match TRBD2. The CDR3 is 15 amino acids. J lost 7 bases, V lost 1 base, and 4 bases had no gene match. Germline V gives CDR1 GTSNPN, CDR2 SVGIG (reference sequence). The CDR3 here is CAWSATTSGGNEQFF. The DNA for the CDR3 is TGTGCCTGGAGTGCGACGACTAGCGGGGGGAATGAGCAGTTCTTC.

This clone was seen a handful of times. The chain recombines TRBV5-1 with TRBJ1-5; tentatively, D is TRBD1 (6 bases). The germline V and J ends were trimmed by 4 bases and 8 bases, with 13 bases remaining between them. The CDR3 has 13 residues. Germline CDR1 SGHRS, CDR2 YFSETQ. The CDR3 DNA follows: TGCGCCAGCAGCGTGGAGGGGGACAAGCCCCAGCATTTT. Encoded protein: CASSVEGDKPQHF. Together with reference TRBV5-1 and TRBJ1-5, the CDR3 gives the full variable domain: KAGVTQTPRYLIKTRGQQVTLSCSPISGHRSVSWYQQTPGQGLQFLFEYFSETQRNKGNFPGRFSGRQFSNSRSEMNVSTLELGDSALYLCASSVEGDKPQHFGDGTRLSIL.

This chain connects TRBV7-8 to TRBJ2-3, with 9 bases identical to TRBD2. Per the germline V gene, CDR1 is SGHVS and CDR2 is FQNEAQ. This CDR3 has 16 amino acids. The trim removed 5 bases at V and 2 bases at J, leaving 8 bases unmatched. The CDR3 is CASSQGSSGTTDTQYF. For the CDR3, the DNA is TGTGCCAGCAGCCAAGGGTCTAGCGGGACCACAGATACGCAGTATTTT.

V is TRBV21-1 and J is TRBJ2-7; the D call in the table, TRBD1, was not verified against the DNA. TRBV21-1 is designated a pseudogene. The CDR3 sequence is 14 residues long. The CDR3 reads CASRDRTFEYEQYF. The CDR3 bases are TGTGCCAGCAGGGACAGGACCTTCGAATACGAGCAGTACTTC.

The chain is built from TRBV7-3 and TRBJ1-1, with 7 nucleotides matching TRBD1. Germline V gene data show CDR1 as SGHTA and CDR2 as FQGTGA. The V and J ends lost 5 bases and 11 bases, in that order; junction bases with no gene match: 11. The CDR3 totals 13 residues. The CDR3: CASSPNRGLGAFF. DNA of the CDR3: TGTGCCAGCAGCCCGAACAGGGGCCTAGGTGCTTTCTTT.

The V call is TRBV7-2, the J call TRBJ1-1; 11 nucleotides line up with TRBD1. The V and J ends lost 5 bases and 5 bases, in that order; junction bases with no gene match: 7. CDR1 is SGHTA, CDR2 FQGNSA, per germline. The CDR3 loop spans 15 amino acids. CDR3 DNA: TGTGCCAGCAGCGTCAAGGACAGGGGGCGAACTGAAGCTTTCTTT. This translates into CASSVKDRGRTEAFF.

The rearrangement uses TRBV7-3 and TRBJ2-1; D perhaps matches TRBD2 (5 bases). V was cut by 0 bases and J by 0 bases, with 6 bases left in between. The CDR3 is 15 amino acids. Germline-derived CDR1 and CDR2 are SGHTA and FQGTGA. The CDR3 DNA is TGTGCCAGCAGCTTAACAGGGAGCTCCTACAATGAGCAGTTCTTC. Protein sequence: CASSLTGSSYNEQFF.